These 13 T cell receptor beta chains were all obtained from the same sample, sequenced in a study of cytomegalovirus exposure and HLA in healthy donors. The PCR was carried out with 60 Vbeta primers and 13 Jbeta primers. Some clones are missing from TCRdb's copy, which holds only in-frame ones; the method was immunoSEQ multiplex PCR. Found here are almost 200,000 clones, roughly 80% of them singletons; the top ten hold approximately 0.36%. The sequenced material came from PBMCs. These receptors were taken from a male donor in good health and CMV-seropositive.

The CDR3 nucleotides are TGTGCCAGCAGTTTACTCTCGACAGGGGTGGTATACGAGCAGTACTTC. Translation: CASSLLSTGVVYEQYF. This sequence joins TRBV27 and TRBJ2-7; 8 positions match TRBD1. Losses at the gene ends were 2 bases for V and 4 bases for J; bases not matched to a gene: 10. The CDR3 extends over 16 amino acids. Looked up from germline, CDR1 is MNHEY and CDR2 is SMNVEV (reference sequence).

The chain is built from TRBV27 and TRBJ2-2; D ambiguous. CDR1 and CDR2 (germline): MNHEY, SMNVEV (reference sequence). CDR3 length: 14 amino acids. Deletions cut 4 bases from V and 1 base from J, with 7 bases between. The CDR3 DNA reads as TGTGCCAGCAGTTACGGAGTGAACACCGGGGAGCTGTTTTTT. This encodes CASSYGVNTGELFF.

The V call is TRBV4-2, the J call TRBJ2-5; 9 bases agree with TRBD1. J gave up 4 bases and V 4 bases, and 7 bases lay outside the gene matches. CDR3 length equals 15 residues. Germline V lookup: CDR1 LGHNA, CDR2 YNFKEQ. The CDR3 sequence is CASSLRQGVGETQYF. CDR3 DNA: TGTGCCAGCAGCCTACGACAGGGGGTTGGAGAGACCCAGTACTTC.

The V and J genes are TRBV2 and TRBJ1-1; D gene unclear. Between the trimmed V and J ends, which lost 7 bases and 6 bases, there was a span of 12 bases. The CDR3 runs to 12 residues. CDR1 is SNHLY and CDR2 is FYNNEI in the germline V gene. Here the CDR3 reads CASTGEGAEAFF. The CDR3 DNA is TGTGCCAGCACCGGGGAGGGAGCTGAAGCTTTCTTT. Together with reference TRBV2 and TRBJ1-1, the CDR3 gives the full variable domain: EPEVTQTPSHQVTQMGQEVILRCVPISNHLYFYWYRQILGQKVEFLVSFYNNEISEKSEIFDDQFSVERPDGSNFTLKIRSTKLEDSAMYFCASTGEGAEAFFGQGTRLTVV.

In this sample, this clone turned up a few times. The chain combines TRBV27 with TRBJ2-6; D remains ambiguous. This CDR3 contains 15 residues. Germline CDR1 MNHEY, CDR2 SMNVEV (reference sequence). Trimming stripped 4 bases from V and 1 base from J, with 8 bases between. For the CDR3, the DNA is TGTGCCAGCAGTTCCTTGTTTTCTGGGGCCAACGTCCTGACTTTC. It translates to CASSSLFSGANVLTF. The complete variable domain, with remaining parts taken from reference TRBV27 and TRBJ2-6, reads EAQVTQNPRYLITVTGKKLTVTCSQNMNHEYMSWYRQDPGLGLRQIYYSMNVEVTDKGDVPEGYKVSRKEKRNFPLILESPSPNQTSLYFCASSSLFSGANVLTFGAGSRLTVL.

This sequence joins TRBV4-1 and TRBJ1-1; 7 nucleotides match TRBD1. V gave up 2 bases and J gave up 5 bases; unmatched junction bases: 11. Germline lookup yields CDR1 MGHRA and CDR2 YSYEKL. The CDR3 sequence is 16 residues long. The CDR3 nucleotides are TGCGCCAGCAGCCAAAAGTTGTCAGGGGGGTGGACTGAAGCTTTCTTT. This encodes CASSQKLSGGWTEAFF.

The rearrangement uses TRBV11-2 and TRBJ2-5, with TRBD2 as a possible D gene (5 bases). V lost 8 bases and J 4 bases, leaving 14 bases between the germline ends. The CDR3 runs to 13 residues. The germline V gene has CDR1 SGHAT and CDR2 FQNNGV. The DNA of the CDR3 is TGTGCCAGCGGGAGTAGCTTCGGAGAGACCCAGTACTTC. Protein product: CASGSSFGETQYF.

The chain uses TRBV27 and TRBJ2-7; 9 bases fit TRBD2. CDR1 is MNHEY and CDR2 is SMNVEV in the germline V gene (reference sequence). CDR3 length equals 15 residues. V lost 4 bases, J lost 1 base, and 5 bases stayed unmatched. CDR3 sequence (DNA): TGTGCCAGCAGTTCTAGCGGGGCGGGGTCCTACGAGCAGTACTTC. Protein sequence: CASSSSGAGSYEQYF.

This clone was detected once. The CDR3 bases are TGCGCCAGCAGCTTGGCCCTGGGGGAGGTAGGCTACACCTTC. Translated, it gives CASSLALGEVGYTF. The genes are TRBV5-1 and TRBJ1-2; TRBD1 might be the D (5 bases). The germline V gene has CDR1 SGHRS and CDR2 YFSETQ. This CDR3 is 14 amino acids long. The ends were cut back, 0 bases at V and 8 bases at J, with 14 bases in the middle.

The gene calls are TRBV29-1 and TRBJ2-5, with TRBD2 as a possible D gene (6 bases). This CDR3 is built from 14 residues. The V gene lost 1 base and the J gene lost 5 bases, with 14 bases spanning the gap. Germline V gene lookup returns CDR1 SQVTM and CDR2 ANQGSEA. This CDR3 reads CSVEVGSRGETQYF. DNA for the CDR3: TGCAGCGTTGAAGTCGGGTCCCGGGGGGAGACCCAGTACTTC. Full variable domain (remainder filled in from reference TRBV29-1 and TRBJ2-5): SAVISQKPSRDICQRGTSLTIQCQVDSQVTMMFWYRQQPGQSLTLIATANQGSEATYESGFVIDKFPISRPNLTFSTLTVSNMSPEDSSIYLCSVEVGSRGETQYFGPGTRLLVL.

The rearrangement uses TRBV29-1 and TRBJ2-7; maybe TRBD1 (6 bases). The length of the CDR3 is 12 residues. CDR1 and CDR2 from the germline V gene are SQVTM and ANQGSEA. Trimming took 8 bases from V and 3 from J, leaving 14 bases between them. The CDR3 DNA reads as TGCAGCTTTTCAGGGGATGGCTACGAGCAGTACTTC. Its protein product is CSFSGDGYEQYF.

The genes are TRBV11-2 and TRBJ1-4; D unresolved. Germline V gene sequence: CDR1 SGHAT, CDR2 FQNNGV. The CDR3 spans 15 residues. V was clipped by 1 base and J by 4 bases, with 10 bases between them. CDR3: CASSLGRGINEKLFF. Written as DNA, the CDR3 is TGTGCCAGCAGCTTAGGTCGGGGAATTAATGAAAAACTGTTTTTT.

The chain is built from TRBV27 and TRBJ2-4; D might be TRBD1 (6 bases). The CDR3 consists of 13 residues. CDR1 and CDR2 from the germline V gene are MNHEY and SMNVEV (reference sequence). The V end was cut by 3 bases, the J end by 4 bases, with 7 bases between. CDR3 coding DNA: TGTGCCAGCAGTTTGACAGGAAAAAACATTCAGTACTTC. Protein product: CASSLTGKNIQYF.